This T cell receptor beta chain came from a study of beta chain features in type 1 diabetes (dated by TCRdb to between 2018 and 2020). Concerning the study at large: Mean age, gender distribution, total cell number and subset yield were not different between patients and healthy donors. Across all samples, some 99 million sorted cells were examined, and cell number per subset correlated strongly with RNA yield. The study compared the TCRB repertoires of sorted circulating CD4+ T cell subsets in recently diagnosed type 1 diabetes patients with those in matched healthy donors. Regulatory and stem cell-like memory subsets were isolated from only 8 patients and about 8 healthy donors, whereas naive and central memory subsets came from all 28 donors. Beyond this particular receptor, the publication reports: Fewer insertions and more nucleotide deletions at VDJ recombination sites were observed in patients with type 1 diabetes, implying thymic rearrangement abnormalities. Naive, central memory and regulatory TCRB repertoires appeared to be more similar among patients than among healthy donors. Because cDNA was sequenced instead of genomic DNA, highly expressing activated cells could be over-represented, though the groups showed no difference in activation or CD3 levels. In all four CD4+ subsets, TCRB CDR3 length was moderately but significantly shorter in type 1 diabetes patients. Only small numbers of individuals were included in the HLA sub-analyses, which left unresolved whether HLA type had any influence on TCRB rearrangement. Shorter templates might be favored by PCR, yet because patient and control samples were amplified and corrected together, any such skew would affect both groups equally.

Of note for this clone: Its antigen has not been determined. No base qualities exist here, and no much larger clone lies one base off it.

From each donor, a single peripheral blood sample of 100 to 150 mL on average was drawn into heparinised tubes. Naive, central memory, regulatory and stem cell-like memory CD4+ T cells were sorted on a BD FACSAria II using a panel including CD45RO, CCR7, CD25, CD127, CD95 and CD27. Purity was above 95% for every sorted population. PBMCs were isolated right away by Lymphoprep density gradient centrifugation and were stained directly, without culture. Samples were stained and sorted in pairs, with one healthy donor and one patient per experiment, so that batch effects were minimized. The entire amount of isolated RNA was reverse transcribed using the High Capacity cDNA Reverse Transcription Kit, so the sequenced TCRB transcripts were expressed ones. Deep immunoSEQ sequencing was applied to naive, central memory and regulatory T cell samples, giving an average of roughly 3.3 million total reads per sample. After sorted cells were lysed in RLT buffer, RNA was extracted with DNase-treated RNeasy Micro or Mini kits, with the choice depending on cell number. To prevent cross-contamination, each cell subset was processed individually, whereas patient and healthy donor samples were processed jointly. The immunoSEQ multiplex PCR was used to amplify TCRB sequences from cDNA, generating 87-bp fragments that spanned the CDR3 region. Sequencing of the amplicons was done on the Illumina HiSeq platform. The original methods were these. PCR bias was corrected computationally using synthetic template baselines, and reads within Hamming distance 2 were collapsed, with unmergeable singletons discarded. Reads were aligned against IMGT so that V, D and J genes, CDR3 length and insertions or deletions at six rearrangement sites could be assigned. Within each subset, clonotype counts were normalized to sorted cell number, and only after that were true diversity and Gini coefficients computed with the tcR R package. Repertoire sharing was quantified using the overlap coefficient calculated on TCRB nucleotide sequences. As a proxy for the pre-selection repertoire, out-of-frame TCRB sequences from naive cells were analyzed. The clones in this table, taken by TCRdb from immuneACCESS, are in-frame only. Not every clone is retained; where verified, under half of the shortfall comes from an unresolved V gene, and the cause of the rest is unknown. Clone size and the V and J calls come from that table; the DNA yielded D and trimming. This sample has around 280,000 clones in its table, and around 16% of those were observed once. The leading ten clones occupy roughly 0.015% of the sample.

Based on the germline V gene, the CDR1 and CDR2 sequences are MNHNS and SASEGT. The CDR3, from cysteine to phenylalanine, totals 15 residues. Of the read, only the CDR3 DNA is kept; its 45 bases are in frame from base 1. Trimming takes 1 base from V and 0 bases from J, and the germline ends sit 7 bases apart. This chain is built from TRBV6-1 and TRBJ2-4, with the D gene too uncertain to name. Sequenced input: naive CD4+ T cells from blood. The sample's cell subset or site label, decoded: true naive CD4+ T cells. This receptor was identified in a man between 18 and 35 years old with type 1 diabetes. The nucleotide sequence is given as TGTGCCAGCAGTGAAGTCGCGCTAGCCAAAAACATTCAGTACTTC. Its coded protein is CASSEVALAKNIQYF.